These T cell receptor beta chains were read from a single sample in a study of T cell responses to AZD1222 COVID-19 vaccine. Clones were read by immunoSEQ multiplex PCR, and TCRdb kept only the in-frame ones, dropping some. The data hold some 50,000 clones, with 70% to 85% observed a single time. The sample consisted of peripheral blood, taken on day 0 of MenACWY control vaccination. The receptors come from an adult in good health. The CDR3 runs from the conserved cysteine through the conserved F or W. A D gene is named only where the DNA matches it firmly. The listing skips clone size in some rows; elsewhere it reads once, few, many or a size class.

CASSLQTGGGSNSPLHF	TGTGCCAGCAGCTTGCAAACAGGGGGCGGATCTAATTCACCCCTCCACTTT	TRBD1	TRBV5-5	TRBJ1-6	NA
CSVEEDVTGPYF	TGCAGCGTTGAAGAGGACGTCACAGGACCCTACTTC	NA	TRBV29-1	TRBJ2-5	NA
CASSPADRVLNYGYTF	TGTGCCAGCAGCCCAGCCGACAGGGTCTTAAACTATGGCTACACCTTC	TRBD1	TRBV7-9	TRBJ1-2	NA
CASQPAGGDGYTF	TGCGCCAGCCAACCGGCAGGGGGCGACGGCTACACCTTC	TRBD1	TRBV5-1	TRBJ1-2	NA
CAWSGGSYEQYF	TGTGCCTGGAGTGGGGGGTCCTACGAGCAGTACTTC	NA	TRBV30	TRBJ2-7	NA
CASSSGATVFYGYTF	TGTGCCAGCAGTAGCGGGGCGACAGTTTTCTATGGCTACACCTTC	NA	TRBV28	TRBJ1-2	NA
CAWSPLGGVNTGELFF	TGTGCCTGGAGTCCCTTGGGGGGGGTGAACACCGGGGAGCTGTTTTTT	TRBD2	TRBV30	TRBJ2-2	NA
CASSLGGYEGRGQYF	TGTGCCAGCAGCTTAGGAGGCTACGAGGGGAGAGGGCAGTACTTC	NA	TRBV7-6	TRBJ2-7	NA
CASSFFGLSYEQYF	TGTGCCAGCAGCTTTTTCGGCCTCTCCTACGAGCAGTACTTC	NA	TRBV5-6	TRBJ2-7	NA
CASSYPGGGEQYF	TGTGCCAGCAGTTATCCTGGGGGGGGCGAGCAGTACTTC	TRBD2	TRBV6-6	TRBJ2-7	NA
CASSEQGSANYGYTF	TGTGCCAGCAGTGAGCAGGGATCCGCTAACTATGGCTACACCTTC	NA	TRBV6-1	TRBJ1-2	NA
CASSDGPAWTDTQYF	TGTGCCAGCAGTGATGGGCCGGCGTGGACAGATACGCAGTATTTT	NA	TRBV2	TRBJ2-3	NA
CAGGGGLGGQPQHF	TGTGCCGGAGGGGGCGGGCTAGGTGGTCAGCCCCAGCATTTT	TRBD1	TRBV19	TRBJ1-5	many
CASNPIRALWIRYTF	TGTGCCAGCAATCCAATTCGAGCACTGTGGATCCGCTACACCTTC	NA	TRBV2	TRBJ1-2	NA
CAARAGENTEAFF	TGTGCCGCTCGGGCGGGGGAGAACACTGAAGCTTTCTTT	NA	TRBV6-4	TRBJ1-1	NA
CASSYDVGGYEQYF	TGTGCCAGCAGTTACGATGTAGGGGGCTACGAGCAGTACTTC	NA	TRBV6-6	TRBJ2-7	NA
CASSERGREKLFF	TGTGCCAGCAGTGAGAGGGGCCGTGAAAAACTGTTTTTT	NA	TRBV28	TRBJ1-4	NA
CATQAGGGRQPQHF	TGTGCCACCCAGGCCGGAGGGGGCAGGCAGCCCCAGCATTTT	TRBD1	TRBV10-3	TRBJ1-5	once
CASRGRARENTGELFF	TGTGCCAGTAGAGGCAGGGCTCGGGAGAATACCGGGGAGCTGTTTTTT	NA	TRBV19	TRBJ2-2	NA
CASSFSLAGLSYEQYF	TGTGCCAGCAGTTTCTCACTAGCGGGCCTCTCCTACGAGCAGTACTTC	TRBD2	TRBV28	TRBJ2-7	few
CASRVLNTEAFF	TGTGCCAGCAGGGTGTTGAACACTGAAGCTTTCTTT	NA	TRBV28	TRBJ1-1	NA
CASSVGPPGEAFF	TGTGCCAGCAGCGTAGGCCCGCCGGGTGAAGCTTTCTTT	NA	TRBV9	TRBJ1-1	NA
CASSQDLQGVSAYNEQFF	TGTGCCAGCAGCCAAGATCTCCAGGGAGTTTCGGCCTACAATGAGCAGTTCTTC	NA	TRBV4-2	TRBJ2-1	NA
CASSYKGSWDTIYF	TGTGCCAGCAGTTACAAGGGAAGCTGGGACACCATATATTTT	NA	TRBV6-6	TRBJ1-3	once
CASSLGGQGSYNEQFF	TGCGCCAGCAGCTTGGGGGGACAGGGCTCCTACAATGAGCAGTTCTTC	TRBD1	TRBV5-1	TRBJ2-1	NA
CASSPIKLYEQYF	TGTGCCAGCAGCCCCATAAAACTCTACGAGCAGTACTTC	NA	TRBV28	TRBJ2-7	NA
CASSFLAGAEEQYF	TGTGCCAGCAGTTTTCTAGCGGGAGCGGAGGAGCAGTACTTC	TRBD2	TRBV27	TRBJ2-7	NA
CASSQVPGPNEKLFF	TGCGCCAGCAGCCAAGTGCCAGGACCTAATGAAAAACTGTTTTTT	NA	TRBV4-1	TRBJ1-4	NA
CASSIGQHANYGYTF	TGTGCCAGCAGTATTGGACAGCATGCTAACTATGGCTACACCTTC	NA	TRBV2	TRBJ1-2	NA
CASSIGISPSETQYF	TGTGCCAGTAGTATCGGTATCTCCCCCTCAGAGACCCAGTACTTC	NA	TRBV19	TRBJ2-5	NA
CACRRTGPPMDYGYTF	TGTGCCTGCAGACGGACAGGGCCCCCTATGGACTATGGCTACACCTTC	TRBD1	TRBV28	TRBJ1-2	NA
CASSSKEGNDEQFF	TGTGCCAGCAGCTCCAAGGAGGGAAACGATGAGCAGTTCTTC	NA	TRBV5-4	TRBJ2-1	NA